The entry that follows covers one T cell receptor beta chain sequence. The entry originates in a study of blood T cell repertoires in COVID-19. V was shortened by 8 bases and J by 5 bases, with 18 bases between the two germline ends. The CDR3 contains 15 residues. Per germline, CDR1 MDHEN and CDR2 SYDVKM. Sequencing used immunoSEQ multiplex PCR; TCRdb keeps in-frame clones, though not all of them. Among 200,000 or so clones listed, roughly 84% were seen once. Sequencing was done on a sample of peripheral blood. The TCR comes from a woman in her thirties or forties who had recovered from COVID-19. The chain employs TRBV28 and TRBJ2-2; D call uncertain. CDR3 protein: CASVISSGSTGELFF. In DNA, the CDR3 is TGTGCCAGCGTAATAAGCTCAGGAAGTACCGGGGAGCTGTTTTTT. Full variable domain (rest looked up from reference TRBV28 and TRBJ2-2): DVKVTQSSRYLVKRTGEKVFLECVQDMDHENMFWYRQDPGLGLRLIYFSYDVKMKEKGDIPEGYSVSREKKERFSLILESASTNQTSMYLCASVISSGSTGELFFGEGSRLTVL.